Listed here is a single T cell receptor beta chain. Its antigen remains unknown. This entry is derived from a study of cytomegalovirus exposure and HLA in healthy donors. Overall study context: A later analysis reported the same platform for the roughly 110 validation repertoires and the roughly 630 first-cohort repertoires. General study findings and limits: Reports indicated that the classifier achieved high specificity and sensitivity in diagnosing cytomegalovirus status.

The method was immunoSEQ multiplex PCR; TCRdb's version includes in-frame clones alone and lacks a portion of them. The sample holds 110,000 to 150,000 clones, roughly nine tenths seen once. Looked up from germline, CDR1 is KGHSH and CDR2 is LQKENI. The CDR3 has 13 amino acids. The V and J ends lost 3 bases and 2 bases respectively, with 7 bases between them. This TCR was sampled from a man aged 18 to 29 in good health and CMV-seronegative. Source material: PBMCs. The rearrangement joins TRBV18 to TRBJ1-1; D remains unclear. DNA for the CDR3: TGTGCCAGCTCACCCGGGGAAAACACTGAAGCTTTCTTT. Translating it yields CASSPGENTEAFF.